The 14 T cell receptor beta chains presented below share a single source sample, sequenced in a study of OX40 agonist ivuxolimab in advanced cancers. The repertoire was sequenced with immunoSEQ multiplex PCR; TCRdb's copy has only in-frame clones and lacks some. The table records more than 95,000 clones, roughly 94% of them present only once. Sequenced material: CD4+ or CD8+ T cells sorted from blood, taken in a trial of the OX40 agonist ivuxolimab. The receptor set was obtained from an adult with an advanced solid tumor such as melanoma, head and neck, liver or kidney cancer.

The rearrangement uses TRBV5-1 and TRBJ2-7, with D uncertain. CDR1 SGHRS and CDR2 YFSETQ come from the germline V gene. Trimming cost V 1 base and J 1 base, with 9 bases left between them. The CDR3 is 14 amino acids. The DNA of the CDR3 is TGCGCCAGCAGCTTGTTGATGTCGTCCTACGAGCAGTACTTC. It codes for CASSLLMSSYEQYF.

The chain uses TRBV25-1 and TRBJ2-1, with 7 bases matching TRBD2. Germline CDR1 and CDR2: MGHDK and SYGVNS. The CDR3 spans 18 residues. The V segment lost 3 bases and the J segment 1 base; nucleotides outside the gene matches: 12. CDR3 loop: CASSDPRGGAGSYNEQFF. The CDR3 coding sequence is TGTGCCAGCAGTGACCCCCGGGGCGGAGCGGGGTCCTACAATGAGCAGTTCTTC.

The CDR3 is CASSPDRVRGSEAFF. DNA for the CDR3: TGTGCCAGCAGTCCCGACAGGGTGAGGGGTTCTGAAGCTTTCTTT. The chain has TRBV27 and TRBJ1-1; 7 nucleotides align to TRBD1. The CDR3 totals 15 residues. Germline CDR1 MNHEY, CDR2 SMNVEV (reference sequence). V lost 5 bases, J lost 6 bases, and 12 bases stayed unmatched.

The CDR3, as DNA: TGCGCCAGCAGCTTGGCCAGGGAGGGTGGCTACACCTTC. This codes for CASSLAREGGYTF. The V and J genes are TRBV5-1 and TRBJ1-2, with D possibly matching TRBD1 (5 bases). Germline V gives CDR1 SGHRS, CDR2 YFSETQ. V shed 0 bases and J shed 7 bases, with 10 bases lying between them. There are 13 residues in the CDR3.

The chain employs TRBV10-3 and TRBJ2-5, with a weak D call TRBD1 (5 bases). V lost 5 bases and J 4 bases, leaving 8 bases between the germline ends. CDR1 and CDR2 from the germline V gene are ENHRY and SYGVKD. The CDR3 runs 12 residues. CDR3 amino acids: CAISQGRETQYF. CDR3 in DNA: TGTGCCATCAGTCAGGGTCGAGAGACCCAGTACTTC.

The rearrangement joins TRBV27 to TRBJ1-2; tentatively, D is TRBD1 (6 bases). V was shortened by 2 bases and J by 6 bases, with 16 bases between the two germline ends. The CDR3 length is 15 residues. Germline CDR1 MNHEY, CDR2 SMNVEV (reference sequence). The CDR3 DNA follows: TGTGCCAGCAGTTTACAGGGGCGGACAGTACATGGCTACACCTTC. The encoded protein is CASSLQGRTVHGYTF.

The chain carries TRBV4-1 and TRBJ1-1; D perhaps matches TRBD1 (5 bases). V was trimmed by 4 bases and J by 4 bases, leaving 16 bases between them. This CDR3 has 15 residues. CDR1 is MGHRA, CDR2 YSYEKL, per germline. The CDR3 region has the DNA TGCGCCAGCAGCCCATCGGGGGATCGGAGCACTGAAGCTTTCTTT. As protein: CASSPSGDRSTEAFF.

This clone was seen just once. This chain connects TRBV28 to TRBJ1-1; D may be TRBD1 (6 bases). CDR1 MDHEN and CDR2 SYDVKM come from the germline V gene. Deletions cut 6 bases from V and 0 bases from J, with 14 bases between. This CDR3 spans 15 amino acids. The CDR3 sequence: CASSLFDRLNTEAFF. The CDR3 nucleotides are TGTGCCAGCAGCCTGTTCGACAGGCTGAACACTGAAGCTTTCTTT.

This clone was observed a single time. The CDR3 sequence is CASSLSVGGGNIQYF. The DNA for the CDR3 is TGTGCCAGCAGTTTATCGGTCGGGGGAGGCAACATTCAGTACTTC. The chain employs TRBV27 and TRBJ2-4; tentative D call: TRBD2 (6 bases). There are 15 residues in the CDR3. The V gene lost 0 bases and the J gene lost 7 bases, with 13 bases spanning the gap. In germline, CDR1 is MNHEY, CDR2 SMNVEV (reference sequence).

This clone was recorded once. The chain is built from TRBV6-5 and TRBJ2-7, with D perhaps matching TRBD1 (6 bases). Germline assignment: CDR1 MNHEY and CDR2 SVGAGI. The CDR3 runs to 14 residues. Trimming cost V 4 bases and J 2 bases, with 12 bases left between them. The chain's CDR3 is CASSSRTDTYEQYF. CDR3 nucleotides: TGTGCCAGCAGTTCTAGGACAGATACCTACGAGCAGTACTTC.

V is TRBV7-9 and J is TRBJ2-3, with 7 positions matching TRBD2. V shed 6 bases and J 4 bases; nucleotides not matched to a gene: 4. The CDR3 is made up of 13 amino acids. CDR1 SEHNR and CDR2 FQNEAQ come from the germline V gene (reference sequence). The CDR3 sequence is CASSSAGADTQYF. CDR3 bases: TGTGCCAGCAGTTCGGCGGGGGCAGATACGCAGTATTTT.

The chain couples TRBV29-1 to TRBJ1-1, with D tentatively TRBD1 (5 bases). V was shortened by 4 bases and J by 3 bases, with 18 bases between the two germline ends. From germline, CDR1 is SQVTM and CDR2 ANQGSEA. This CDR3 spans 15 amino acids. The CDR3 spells CSVGRGGVSYTEAFF. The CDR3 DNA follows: TGCAGCGTTGGGAGGGGAGGGGTTTCTTACACTGAAGCTTTCTTT.

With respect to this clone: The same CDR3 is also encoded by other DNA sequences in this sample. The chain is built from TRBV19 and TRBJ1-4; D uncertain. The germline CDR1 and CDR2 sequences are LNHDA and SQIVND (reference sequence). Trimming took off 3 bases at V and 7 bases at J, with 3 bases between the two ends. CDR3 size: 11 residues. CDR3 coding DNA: TGTGCCAGTAGTATCGGTGAAAAACTGTTTTTT. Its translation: CASSIGEKLFF.

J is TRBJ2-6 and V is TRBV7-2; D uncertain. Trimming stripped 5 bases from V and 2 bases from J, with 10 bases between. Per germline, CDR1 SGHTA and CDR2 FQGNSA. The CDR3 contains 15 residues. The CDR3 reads CASSPLGTGANVLTF. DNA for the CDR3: TGTGCCAGCAGCCCCCTGGGGACTGGGGCCAACGTCCTGACTTTC.